Listed below are T cell receptor beta chains from one sample, sequenced in a study of T cell responses to AZD1222 COVID-19 vaccine. TCRdb's table, derived via immunoSEQ multiplex PCR, lists solely in-frame clones and lacks some. This table holds 100,000 to 150,000 clones, approximately 86% found once. The sample in question was peripheral blood, obtained 28 days after the second AZD1222 dose. The source is an adult who received the AZD1222 COVID-19 vaccine. Each CDR3 is given without its conserved first and last residue.

j_call | v_call | cdr3_aa
TRBJ2-7 | TRBV3-1/TRBV3-2 | ASSIYPNEQY
TRBJ1-5 | TRBV15 | ATSRDEAQSSNQPQH
TRBJ2-1 | TRBV3-1/TRBV3-2 | ALGPGAPCNNEGF
TRBJ1-1 | TRBV29-1 | SVVSIGIEAF
TRBJ1-4 | TRBV6-5 | ASRAPRGVGEKLF
TRBJ2-1 | TRBV5-1 | ASSLEGYVEQF
TRBJ2-7 | TRBV16 | ASSQGGDTSY
TRBJ1-1 | TRBV28 | ASIRTGANTEAF
TRBJ2-7 | TRBV7-8 | ASSPREGPYEQY
TRBJ2-2 | TRBV19 | ASSRVGGRVDTGELF
TRBJ1-2 | TRBV9 | ASSATGGDYGYT
TRBJ1-2 | TRBV30 | AWTRTQTNYGYT
TRBJ2-4 | TRBV27 | ASSLDYALAKNIQY
TRBJ1-2 | TRBV2 | ASSESRGNYGYT
TRBJ1-2 | TRBV7-9 | ASSLAANVPASPYGYT
TRBJ1-1 | TRBV7-2 | ASSLSVRLQTEAF
TRBJ1-2 | TRBV7-6 | ASSLPGVGGYT
TRBJ1-4 | TRBV12-5 | ASGLVGGANEKLF
TRBJ1-2 | TRBV9 | ASSLFGGIYGYT
TRBJ2-7 | TRBV19 | ASTGTGTPYEQY
TRBJ2-7 | TRBV18 | ASSLAGSSSYEQY
TRBJ1-1 | TRBV10-2 | ASSGSGKGTEAF
TRBJ1-1 | TRBV19 | ASSPPGGRAEAF
TRBJ2-3 | TRBV7-8 | ASSAMTSGPSTDTQY
TRBJ2-2 | TRBV19 | ASSRTGRTGELF
TRBJ1-1 | TRBV7-9 | ASSLPPQHTEAF
TRBJ2-7 | TRBV28 | ASSLVSGGVNEQY
TRBJ2-3 | TRBV27 | ASSLAHLTSGSTDTQY
TRBJ1-2 | TRBV12-3/TRBV12-4 | ASSPGQGFGYT
TRBJ1-5 | TRBV19 | ASRTGGYSNQPQH
TRBJ1-5 | TRBV30 | AWSVNKAGQPQH
TRBJ1-5 | TRBV6-6 | ASSHVGGQNSNQPQH
TRBJ1-6 | TRBV27 | ASSLGWGGPNNSPLH
TRBJ2-7 | TRBV12-3/TRBV12-4 | ASSRLRYEQY
TRBJ1-1 | TRBV25-1 | ASSEYGRGTEAF
TRBJ2-7 | TRBV6-1 | ASSETGTGPYEQY
TRBJ2-6 | TRBV7-9 | ASTTSGANVLT
TRBJ2-1 | TRBV10-3 | AIRSERGTGGNEQF
TRBJ1-6 | TRBV4-1 | ASSQDPYPGQGNSPLH
TRBJ2-7 | TRBV14 | ASSPSPHEQY
TRBJ1-2 | TRBV6-5 | ASSKGIYGYT
TRBJ1-1 | TRBV23-1 | ASSQKDGYTEAF
TRBJ2-1 | TRBV25-1 | ASSESPGLAGAPNEQF
TRBJ1-5 | TRBV19 | ASSDVSSNQPQH
TRBJ2-3 | TRBV10-3 | AISEWGQGVTDTQY
TRBJ2-2 | TRBV27 | ATTLAVNTGELF
TRBJ1-1 | TRBV20-1 | SARPDTEAF
TRBJ1-2 | TRBV19 | ASNLGVNYGYT
TRBJ2-7 | TRBV7-3 | ASSLTPSYEQY
TRBJ2-2 | TRBV28 | ASSPPDTGELF
TRBJ1-1 | TRBV30 | AWGRGGTEAF
TRBJ1-2 | TRBV5-1 | ASSLAGASTPIYGYT
TRBJ1-4 | TRBV19 | ASSITGTGGGKLF
TRBJ2-4 | TRBV5-4 | ASSLLGQGGKNIQY
TRBJ2-7 | TRBV9 | ASSPQGAYEQY
TRBJ1-1 | TRBV6-5 | ATTDRANTEAF
TRBJ1-2 | TRBV4-3 | ASSQSLGTLRGYT
TRBJ1-2 | TRBV7-2 | ASSLGGAYYGYT
TRBJ2-3 | TRBV7-2 | ASRNRLAGGTDTQY
TRBJ1-1 | TRBV30 | AGGVFNAEAF